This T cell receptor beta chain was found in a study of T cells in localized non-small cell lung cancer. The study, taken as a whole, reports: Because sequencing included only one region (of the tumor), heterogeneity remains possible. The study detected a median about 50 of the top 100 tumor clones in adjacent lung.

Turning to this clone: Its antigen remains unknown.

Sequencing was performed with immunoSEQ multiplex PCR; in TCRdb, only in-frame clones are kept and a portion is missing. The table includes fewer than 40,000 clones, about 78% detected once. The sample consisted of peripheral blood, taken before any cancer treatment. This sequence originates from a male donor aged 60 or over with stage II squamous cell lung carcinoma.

The CDR3 loop reads CASSLKLAGAGELFF. The DNA for the CDR3 is TGTGCCAGCAGCTTAAAACTAGCGGGAGCCGGGGAGCTGTTTTTT. This rearrangement joins TRBV11-3 to TRBJ2-2; TRBD2 agrees at 11 bases. The CDR3 contains 15 residues. Germline V lookup: CDR1 SGHNT, CDR2 YENEEA. The V segment lost 2 bases and the J segment 6 bases; nucleotides outside the gene matches: 2.